The 26 T cell receptor beta chains presented below share a single source sample, sequenced in a study of cytomegalovirus exposure and HLA in healthy donors. 13 Jbeta primers and 60 Vbeta primers were used for the PCR. Sequenced by immunoSEQ multiplex PCR; TCRdb stores in-frame clones only, minus some. Of under 200,000 clones listed, 80% are singletons. Sequencing input: PBMCs. Receptors originate from a man between 40 and 49 years old in good health and CMV-seronegative.

The chain has TRBV10-3 and TRBJ2-7; 9 positions match TRBD2. V was pared by 3 bases and J by 2 bases, with 8 bases of the junction left unmatched. This CDR3 region has 16 residues. Germline V CDR1 and CDR2: ENHRY, SYGVKD. CDR3 bases: TGTGCCATCAGTGATCCTCGACTAGCGGCTGCCTACGAGCAGTACTTC. It specifies CAISDPRLAAAYEQYF.

The rearrangement joins TRBV7-3 to TRBJ2-7, with 9 bases matching TRBD1. CDR3 length: 16 amino acids. The germline V gene encodes CDR1 SGHTA and CDR2 FQGTGA. V shed 4 bases, J shed 0 bases, and the junction held 7 bases outside the gene matches. In nucleotides, the CDR3 is TGTGCCAGCAGCTCCTGGACAGGGGACTTCTCCTACGAGCAGTACTTC. It codes for CASSSWTGDFSYEQYF.

This sequence joins TRBV6-5 and TRBJ2-3; maybe TRBD1 (6 bases). Trimming left V 11 bases short and J 6 bases short, with 9 bases between. This CDR3 region has 10 residues. Germline V gene data show CDR1 as MNHEY and CDR2 as SVGAGI. CDR3 sequence: CASRGDTQYF. As DNA, the CDR3 is TGTGCCTCTAGGGGGGATACGCAGTATTTT.

The V call is TRBV21-1, the J call TRBJ2-1; TRBD1 is the table's D call and was not checked against the DNA. TRBV21-1 represents a pseudogene. The CDR3 has 15 residues. CDR3 residues: CASSNRDRGRDEQFF. CDR3 nucleotides: TGTGCCAGCAGCAACCGGGACAGGGGGCGCGATGAGCAGTTCTTC.

About this clone: In the same sample, other DNA sequences code for this CDR3. This rearrangement joins TRBV5-1 to TRBJ2-3, with D possibly being TRBD2 (6 bases). The V gene's germline CDR1 is SGHRS and CDR2 YFSETQ. Between the trimmed V and J ends, which lost 0 bases and 2 bases, there was a span of 10 bases. The CDR3 is 15 residues long. This CDR3 is CASSLGQGLTDTQYF. CDR3 nucleotide sequence: TGCGCCAGCAGCTTGGGGCAGGGACTCACAGATACGCAGTATTTT.

This chain uses TRBV11-2 with TRBJ2-7, with TRBD2 matching over 9 bases. CDR1 SGHAT and CDR2 FQNNGV come from the germline V gene. The CDR3 has 13 residues. V shed 6 bases and J 4 bases; nucleotides not matched to a gene: 4. This chain's CDR3 is CASRGGGEYEQYF. The CDR3 DNA follows: TGTGCCAGCAGGGGCGGGGGGGAATACGAGCAGTACTTC.

The chain joins TRBV9 to TRBJ2-7; D is ambiguous. Trimming shortened V by 0 bases and J by 0 bases, and 4 bases separated the two germline ends. Germline lookup yields CDR1 SGDLS and CDR2 YYNGEE. The CDR3 extends over 13 amino acids. DNA of the CDR3: TGTGCCAGCAGCGTAGACACCTCCTACGAGCAGTACTTC. This translates into CASSVDTSYEQYF.

The chain couples TRBV5-1 to TRBJ1-2; D possibly corresponds to TRBD1 (6 bases). Trimming took off 2 bases at V and 0 bases at J, with 23 bases between the two ends. CDR1 SGHRS and CDR2 YFSETQ come from the germline V gene. CDR3 length: 19 amino acids. As DNA, the CDR3 is TGCGCCAGCAGCTTACAGGGTCGAACCCTGAAGAAAGCTAACTATGGCTACACCTTC. Residues: CASSLQGRTLKKANYGYTF. The full variable domain, with the rest looked up from reference TRBV5-1 and TRBJ1-2, is KAGVTQTPRYLIKTRGQQVTLSCSPISGHRSVSWYQQTPGQGLQFLFEYFSETQRNKGNFPGRFSGRQFSNSRSEMNVSTLELGDSALYLCASSLQGRTLKKANYGYTFGSGTRLTVV.

The J gene is TRBJ1-1, the V gene TRBV6-5; tentatively, D is TRBD1 (6 bases). Germline values: CDR1 MNHEY, CDR2 SVGAGI. The V and J ends lost 6 bases and 7 bases respectively, with 12 bases between them. The CDR3 has 12 amino acids. The CDR3 region has the DNA TGTGCCAGCAGCGGGACAAGCCGTGAAGCTTTCTTT. Translating it yields CASSGTSREAFF.

The chain has TRBV5-1 and TRBJ2-3; 8 bases fit TRBD2. CDR3 length: 16 residues. Losses at the gene ends were 4 bases for V and 0 bases for J; bases not matched to a gene: 7. CDR1 is SGHRS, CDR2 YFSETQ, per germline. The CDR3 DNA sequence: TGCGCCAGCAGCAGATCACTAGCGGCTAGCACAGATACGCAGTATTTT. Encoded protein: CASSRSLAASTDTQYF.

This clone came up once. V is TRBV19 and J is TRBJ1-1, with D hard to call. V lost 3 bases, J lost 5 bases, and 10 bases lay in between. This CDR3 contains 13 residues. Germline CDR1 reads LNHDA; CDR2 reads SQIVND (reference sequence). CDR3 amino acids: CASSIAGSTEAFF. CDR3 nucleotides: TGTGCCAGTAGTATTGCGGGGAGTACTGAAGCTTTCTTT.

The rearrangement joins TRBV27 to TRBJ2-2; TRBD2 matches at 7 bases. The germline V gene has CDR1 MNHEY and CDR2 SMNVEV (reference sequence). CDR3 length: 14 residues. The V and J ends lost 11 bases and 7 bases, in that order; junction bases with no gene match: 13. DNA of the CDR3: TGTGCCGGGCGGACTAGTAGTAATAACGGGGAGCTGTTTTTT. Its protein product is CAGRTSSNNGELFF.

Comments on this clone: The junction departs from the called germline gene at one end, perhaps through a read error. The gene calls are TRBV7-2 and TRBJ2-2; no reliable D call. The CDR3 is 13 amino acids. Germline CDR1 SGHTA, CDR2 FQGNSA. CDR3 protein: CASSSRNPGELFF. As DNA, the CDR3 is TGTGCCAGCAGCTCCAGGAACCCCGGGGAGCTGTTTTTT. Looking up the rest from reference TRBV7-2 and TRBJ2-2 gives the full variable domain: GAGVSQSPSNKVTEKGKDVELRCDPISGHTALYWYRQSLGQGLEFLIYFQGNSAPDKSGLPSDRFSAERTGGSVSTLTIQRTQQEDSAVYLCASSSRNPGELFFGEGSRLTVL.

The rearrangement uses TRBV23-1 and TRBJ2-5, with a weak D call TRBD1 (6 bases). TRBV23-1 is placed among ORFs of uncertain function. Trimming pared 4 bases from V and 4 bases from J, leaving 10 bases between. The CDR3 totals 13 residues. Written as DNA, the CDR3 is TGCGCCAGCAGTCCGGCAGGGGCAGAGACCCAGTACTTC. It encodes CASSPAGAETQYF.

The V call is TRBV7-9, the J call TRBJ2-7; tentative D call: TRBD1 (6 bases). The V gene lost 5 bases and the J gene lost 11 bases, with 22 bases spanning the gap. Germline V gives CDR1 SEHNR, CDR2 FQNEAQ (reference sequence). This CDR3 has 14 amino acids. The CDR3 DNA reads as TGTGCCAGCAGCCCGACAGTGGACAGTATCGAAAAGTACTTC. Translated: CASSPTVDSIEKYF.

This sequence joins TRBV29-1 and TRBJ2-5; D is possibly TRBD2 (6 bases). With 5 bases removed from V and 5 bases from J, the gap between germline ends came to 12 bases. CDR1 is SQVTM, CDR2 ANQGSEA, per germline. The CDR3 has 12 amino acids. DNA for the CDR3: TGCAGCGTTACGGGAGAGGGGGAGACCCAGTACTTC. Translated, it gives CSVTGEGETQYF.

V usage is TRBV18 and J usage is TRBJ1-2; 9 positions agree with TRBD1. From germline, CDR1 is KGHSH and CDR2 LQKENI. The J segment lost 9 bases and the V segment lost 5 bases, leaving 10 bases of the junction unmatched. The CDR3 sequence is 14 residues long. CDR3 sequence: CASSSSGTGSSYTF. CDR3 DNA sequence: TGTGCCAGCTCATCATCCGGGACAGGGTCGAGCTACACCTTC.

V gene TRBV18 combines with J gene TRBJ1-3; TRBD1 agrees at 8 bases. The CDR3 is made up of 16 amino acids. CDR1 is KGHSH and CDR2 is LQKENI in the germline V gene. V trimming: 0 bases; J trimming: 3 bases; junction bases outside the gene matches: 4. CDR3 DNA: TGTGCCAGCTCACCACCGGGACAGGCCGGTGGAAACACCATATATTTT. Amino acid sequence: CASSPPGQAGGNTIYF.

This chain uses TRBV6-5 with TRBJ2-7, with TRBD2 matching over 8 bases. In germline, CDR1 is MNHEY, CDR2 SVGAGI. Trimming removed 6 bases from V and 7 bases from J; junction bases left unmatched: 11. The CDR3 contains 14 residues. CDR3 nucleotide sequence: TGTGCCAGCAGAACGGGGGGGCGCTCTGGGGAGCAGTACTTC. The encoded protein is CASRTGGRSGEQYF.

The chain links TRBV15 to TRBJ2-3, with 10 bases identical to TRBD2. The CDR3 sequence is 15 residues long. V shed 5 bases, J shed 1 base, and the junction held 3 bases outside the gene matches. In germline, CDR1 is LNHNV, CDR2 YYDKDF (reference sequence). The CDR3 here is CATSLGLAGTDTQYF. The CDR3 DNA sequence: TGTGCCACCAGCCTAGGACTAGCGGGCACAGATACGCAGTATTTT.

The rearrangement joins TRBV5-6 to TRBJ1-5; 7 bases match TRBD1. The length of the CDR3 is 14 residues. With 4 bases clipped from V and 5 bases from J, the junction kept 6 bases outside the gene matches. The V gene's germline CDR1 is SGHDT and CDR2 YYEEEE. The CDR3 is CASSNRQGDQPQHF. The DNA of the CDR3 is TGTGCCAGCAGCAACAGACAGGGAGATCAGCCCCAGCATTTT.

The rearrangement uses TRBV6-6 and TRBJ1-2; D remains ambiguous. Germline V lookup: CDR1 MNHNY, CDR2 SVGAGI (reference sequence). CDR3 length: 14 residues. V lost 0 bases to trimming and J lost 6 bases, with 11 bases between them. The chain's CDR3 is CASSYSEPGDGYTF. CDR3 DNA sequence: TGTGCCAGCAGTTACTCGGAGCCCGGAGATGGCTACACCTTC.

V usage is TRBV25-1 and J usage is TRBJ1-6; D may be TRBD1 (5 bases). V dropped 6 bases and J dropped 10 bases, with 19 bases sitting between them. This CDR3 has 15 residues. Looked up from germline, CDR1 is MGHDK and CDR2 is SYGVNS. The CDR3 protein is CASRDQGRVGSPLHF. The CDR3 DNA is TGTGCCAGCAGGGACCAAGGCAGGGTAGGATCACCCCTCCACTTT.

The chain combines TRBV5-1 with TRBJ1-4, with TRBD1 matching 8 bases. Germline assignment: CDR1 SGHRS and CDR2 YFSETQ. This CDR3 has 14 residues. The ends lost 4 bases at V and 6 bases at J; junction bases unmatched: 5. The CDR3 loop is CASSTGQGDEKLFF. The CDR3 region has the DNA TGCGCCAGCAGCACCGGACAGGGAGATGAAAAACTGTTTTTT.

This CDR3 reads CASSFNSYTEAFF. CDR3 DNA sequence: TGCGCCAGCAGCTTCAACAGCTACACTGAAGCTTTCTTT. The V and J genes are TRBV5-1 and TRBJ1-1; D call uncertain. Trimming shortened V by 2 bases and J by 3 bases, and 8 bases separated the two germline ends. CDR1 is SGHRS and CDR2 is YFSETQ in the germline V gene. This CDR3 is 13 amino acids long.

This clone was observed a few times. This chain connects TRBV21-1 to TRBJ2-3; TRBD2 was called by the table and not checked on the DNA. TRBV21-1 is annotated as a pseudogene. There are 16 residues in the CDR3. This CDR3 reads CASSKGKREGRYTQYF. CDR3 bases: TGTGCCAGCAGCAAAGGTAAGCGGGAGGGCCGGTATACGCAGTATTTT.